This note documents a single T cell receptor (beta chain) sequence. The sample is drawn from a study of T cell changes during pregnancy in multiple sclerosis. Sequencing used immunoSEQ multiplex PCR; TCRdb keeps in-frame clones, though not all of them. The sample consists of some 70,000 clones, 75% to 90% of them appearing once. Germline CDR1 reads MNHNS; CDR2 reads SASEGT. The junction had 4 bases not matched to a gene; V was cut back by 6 bases and J by 8 bases. The CDR3 totals 12 residues. The source was peripheral blood, collected after pregnancy. This sequence joins TRBV6-1 and TRBJ1-2; TRBD1 aligns across 9 bases. This clonotype originated in a female donor in good health, enrolled as a control in a pregnancy study. CDR3 coding DNA: TGTGCCAGCAGCCGGACAGGGGCCGGCTACACCTTC. This codes for CASSRTGAGYTF.